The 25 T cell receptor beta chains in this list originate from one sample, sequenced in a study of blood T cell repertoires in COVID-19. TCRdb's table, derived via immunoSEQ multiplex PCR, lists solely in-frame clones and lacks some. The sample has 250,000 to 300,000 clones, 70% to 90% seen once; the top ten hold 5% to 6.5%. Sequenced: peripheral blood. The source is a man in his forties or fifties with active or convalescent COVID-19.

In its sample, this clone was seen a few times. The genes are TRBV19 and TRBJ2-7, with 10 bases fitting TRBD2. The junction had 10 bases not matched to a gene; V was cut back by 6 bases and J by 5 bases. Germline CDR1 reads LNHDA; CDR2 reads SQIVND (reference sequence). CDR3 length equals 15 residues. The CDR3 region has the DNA TGTGCCAGTAGCCTTCTAGCGGGAGTTAGCCACGAGCAGTACTTC. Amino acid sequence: CASSLLAGVSHEQYF.

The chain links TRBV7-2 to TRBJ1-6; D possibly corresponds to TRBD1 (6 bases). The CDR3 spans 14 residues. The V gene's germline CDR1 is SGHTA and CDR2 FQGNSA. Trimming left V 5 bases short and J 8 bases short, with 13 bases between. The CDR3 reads CASSPGQGYSPLHF. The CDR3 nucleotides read TGTGCCAGCAGCCCGGGGCAGGGGTATTCACCCCTCCACTTT.

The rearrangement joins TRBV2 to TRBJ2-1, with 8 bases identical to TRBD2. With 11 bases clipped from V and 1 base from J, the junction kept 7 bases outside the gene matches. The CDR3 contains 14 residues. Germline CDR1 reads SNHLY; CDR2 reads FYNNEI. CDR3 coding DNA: TGTGCCGGAACCGGGACTAGGTCCTACAATGAGCAGTTCTTC. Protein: CAGTGTRSYNEQFF.

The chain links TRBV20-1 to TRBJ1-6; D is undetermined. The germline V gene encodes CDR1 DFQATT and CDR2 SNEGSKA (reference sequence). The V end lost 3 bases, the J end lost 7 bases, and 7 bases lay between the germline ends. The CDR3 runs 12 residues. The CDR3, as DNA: TGCAGTGCTAGTTCCTCCAATTCACCCCTCCACTTT. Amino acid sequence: CSASSSNSPLHF.

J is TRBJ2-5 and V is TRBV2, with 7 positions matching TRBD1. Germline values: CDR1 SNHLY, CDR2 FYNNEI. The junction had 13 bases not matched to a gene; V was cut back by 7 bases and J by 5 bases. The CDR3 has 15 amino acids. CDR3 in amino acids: CASIRKGDSRETQYF. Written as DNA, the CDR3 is TGTGCCAGCATTAGAAAGGGGGACAGCAGGGAGACCCAGTACTTC.

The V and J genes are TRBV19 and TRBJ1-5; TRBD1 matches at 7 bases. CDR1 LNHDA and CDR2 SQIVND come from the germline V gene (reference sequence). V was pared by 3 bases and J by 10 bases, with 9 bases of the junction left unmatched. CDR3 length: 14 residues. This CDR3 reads CASSIARQGRPQHF. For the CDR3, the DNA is TGTGCCAGTAGTATCGCTCGACAGGGTAGACCCCAGCATTTT.

The CDR3 bases are TGTGCCAGCAGCAAGACTAGCGGGACGAGGTCTTCTGGGGCCAACGTCCTGACTTTC. The encoded protein is CASSKTSGTRSSGANVLTF. The chain employs TRBV9 and TRBJ2-6; 11 bases map to TRBD2. The CDR3 loop spans 19 amino acids. Germline-derived CDR1 and CDR2 are SGDLS and YYNGEE. V lost 4 bases and J lost 1; bases outside the gene matches: 10.

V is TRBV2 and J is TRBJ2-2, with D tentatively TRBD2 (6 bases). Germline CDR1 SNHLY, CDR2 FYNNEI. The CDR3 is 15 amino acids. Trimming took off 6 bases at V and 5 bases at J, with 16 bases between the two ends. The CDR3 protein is CASREVRDWTGELFF. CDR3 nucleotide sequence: TGTGCCAGCAGGGAGGTCAGGGACTGGACCGGGGAGCTGTTTTTT.

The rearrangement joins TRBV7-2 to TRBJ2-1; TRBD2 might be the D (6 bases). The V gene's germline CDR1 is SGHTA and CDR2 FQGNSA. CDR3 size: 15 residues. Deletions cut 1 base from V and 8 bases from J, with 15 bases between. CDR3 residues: CASSLDAGSGYEQFF. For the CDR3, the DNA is TGTGCCAGCAGCTTAGACGCGGGCAGCGGGTATGAGCAGTTCTTC.

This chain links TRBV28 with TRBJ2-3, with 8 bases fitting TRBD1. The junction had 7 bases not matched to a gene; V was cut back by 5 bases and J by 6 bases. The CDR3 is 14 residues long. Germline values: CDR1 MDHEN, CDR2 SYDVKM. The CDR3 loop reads CASSVPGGGDTQYF. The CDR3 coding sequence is TGTGCCAGCAGTGTCCCAGGGGGCGGGGATACGCAGTATTTT.

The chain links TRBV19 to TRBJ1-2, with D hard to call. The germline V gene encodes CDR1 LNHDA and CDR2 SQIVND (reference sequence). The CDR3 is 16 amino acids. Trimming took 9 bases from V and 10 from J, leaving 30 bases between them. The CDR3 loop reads CASTKRRDSGFSVYTF. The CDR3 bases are TGTGCCAGCACGAAGCGGAGGGATTCGGGTTTCTCCGTCTACACCTTC.

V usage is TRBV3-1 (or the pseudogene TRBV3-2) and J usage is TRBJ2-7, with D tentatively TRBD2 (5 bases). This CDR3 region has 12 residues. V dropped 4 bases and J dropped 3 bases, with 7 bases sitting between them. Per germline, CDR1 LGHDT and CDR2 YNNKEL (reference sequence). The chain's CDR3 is CASSLTSYEQYF. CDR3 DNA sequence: TGTGCCAGCAGCCTAACTAGCTACGAGCAGTACTTC.

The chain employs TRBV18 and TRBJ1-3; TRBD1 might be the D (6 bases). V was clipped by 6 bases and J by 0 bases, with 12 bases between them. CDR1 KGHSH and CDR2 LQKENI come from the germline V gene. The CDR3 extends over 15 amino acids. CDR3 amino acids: CASSPGTFSGNTIYF. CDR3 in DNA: TGTGCCAGCTCCCCCGGGACATTCTCTGGAAACACCATATATTTT.

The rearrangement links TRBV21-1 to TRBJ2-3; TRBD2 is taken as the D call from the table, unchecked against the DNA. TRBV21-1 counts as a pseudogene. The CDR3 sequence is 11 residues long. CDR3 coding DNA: TGTGCCAGCAGCAACCGTACTGCGGGGTATTTT. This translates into CASSNRTAGYF.

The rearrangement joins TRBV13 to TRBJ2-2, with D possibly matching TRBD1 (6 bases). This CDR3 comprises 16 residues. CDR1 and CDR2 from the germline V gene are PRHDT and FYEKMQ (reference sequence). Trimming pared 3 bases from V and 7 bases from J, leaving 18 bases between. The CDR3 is CASSFTPTGRFGELFF. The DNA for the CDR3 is TGTGCCAGCAGCTTTACTCCTACAGGGCGCTTCGGGGAGCTGTTTTTT.

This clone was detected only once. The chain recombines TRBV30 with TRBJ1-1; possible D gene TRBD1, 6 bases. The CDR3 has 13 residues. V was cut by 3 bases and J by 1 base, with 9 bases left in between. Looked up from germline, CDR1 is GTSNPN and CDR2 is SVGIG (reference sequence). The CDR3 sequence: CAWRRQANTEAFF. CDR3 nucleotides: TGTGCCTGGAGGAGACAGGCGAACACTGAAGCTTTCTTT. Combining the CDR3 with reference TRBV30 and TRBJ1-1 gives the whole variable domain SQTIHQWPATLVQPVGSPLSLECTVEGTSNPNLYWYRQAAGRGLQLLFYSVGIGQISSEVPQNLSASRPQDRQFILSSKKLLLSDSGFYLCAWRRQANTEAFFGQGTRLTVV.

CDR3 DNA sequence: TGTGCCAGCAGTCCCCGACAGGGGTTCGACTACGAGCAGTACTTC. Amino acid sequence: CASSPRQGFDYEQYF. J is TRBJ2-7 and V is TRBV6-2 or TRBV6-3, with 8 nucleotides matching TRBD1. Unmatched junction bases numbered 9, after V lost 5 bases and J lost 3 bases. CDR1 MNHEY and CDR2 SVGEGT come from the germline V gene. This CDR3 is 15 amino acids long.

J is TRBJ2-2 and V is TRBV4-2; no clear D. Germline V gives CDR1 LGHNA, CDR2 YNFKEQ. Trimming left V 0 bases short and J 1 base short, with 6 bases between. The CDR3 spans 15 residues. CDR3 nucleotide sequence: TGTGCCAGCAGCCAAGAAGCCGGGAACACCGGGGAGCTGTTTTTT. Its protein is CASSQEAGNTGELFF.

The CDR3 protein is CASNPGGTEAFF. The DNA of the CDR3 is TGTGCCAGCAACCCCGGGGGAACTGAAGCTTTCTTT. The J gene is TRBJ1-1, the V gene TRBV6-6; D is possibly TRBD1 (5 bases). The CDR3 loop spans 12 amino acids. Trimming cost V 7 bases and J 5 bases, with 11 bases left between them. Germline V CDR1 and CDR2: MNHNY, SVGAGI (reference sequence).

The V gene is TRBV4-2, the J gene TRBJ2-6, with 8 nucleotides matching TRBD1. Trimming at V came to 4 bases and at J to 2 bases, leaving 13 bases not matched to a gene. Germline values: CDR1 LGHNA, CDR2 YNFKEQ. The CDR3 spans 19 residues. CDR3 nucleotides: TGTGCCAGCAGCCCGGGGGCAGGGGGCGCCTATACTGGGGCCAACGTCCTGACTTTC. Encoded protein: CASSPGAGGAYTGANVLTF.

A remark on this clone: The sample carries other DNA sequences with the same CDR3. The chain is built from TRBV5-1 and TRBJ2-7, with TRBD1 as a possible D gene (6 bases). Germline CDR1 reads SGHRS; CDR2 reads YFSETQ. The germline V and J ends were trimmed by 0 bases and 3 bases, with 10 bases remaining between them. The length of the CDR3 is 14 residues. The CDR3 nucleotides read TGCGCCAGCAGCTTGGCAGGGGCCAGCTACGAGCAGTACTTC. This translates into CASSLAGASYEQYF.

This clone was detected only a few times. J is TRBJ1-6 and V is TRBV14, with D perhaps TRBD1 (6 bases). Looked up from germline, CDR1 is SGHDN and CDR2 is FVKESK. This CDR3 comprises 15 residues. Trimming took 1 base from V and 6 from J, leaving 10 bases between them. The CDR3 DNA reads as TGTGCCAGCAGCCAAGGGGGGCCGCGTAATTCACCCCTCCACTTT. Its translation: CASSQGGPRNSPLHF.

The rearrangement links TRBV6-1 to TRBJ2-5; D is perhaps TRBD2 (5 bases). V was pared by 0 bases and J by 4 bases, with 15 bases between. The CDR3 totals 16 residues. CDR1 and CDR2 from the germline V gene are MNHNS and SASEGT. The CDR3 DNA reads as TGTGCCAGCAGTGAAGCGGGAGCTCTAGGGTCAGAGACCCAGTACTTC. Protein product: CASSEAGALGSETQYF.

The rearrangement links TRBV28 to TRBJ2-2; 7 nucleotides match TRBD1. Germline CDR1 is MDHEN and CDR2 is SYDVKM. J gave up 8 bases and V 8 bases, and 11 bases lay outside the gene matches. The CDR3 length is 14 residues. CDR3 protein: CASWSDRRTGELFF. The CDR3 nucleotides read TGTGCCAGCTGGTCGGACAGGCGCACTGGGGAGCTGTTTTTT.

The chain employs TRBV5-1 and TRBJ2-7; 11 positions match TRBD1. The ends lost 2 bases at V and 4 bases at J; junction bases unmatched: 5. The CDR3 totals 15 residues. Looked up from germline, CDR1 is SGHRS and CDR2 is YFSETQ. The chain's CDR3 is CASSFRTGGEYEQYF. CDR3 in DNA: TGCGCCAGCAGCTTTCGGACAGGGGGCGAGTACGAGCAGTACTTC.